This is a list of T cell receptor beta chains from one sample in a study of regulatory T cells in long-lasting Graves disease. Each CDR3 protein is one row after TCRdb ran MiXCR on the multiplex PCR reads. Among 240,000 or so distinct CDR3 sequences listed, 20% were seen once. Source: peripheral blood mononuclear cells (PBMCs), taken at new diagnosis, from a patient treated with antithyroid drugs. The receptors here all came from a female donor with Graves disease. Both conserved end residues are part of each CDR3. Clone size is given for some rows only: seen once, a few or many times, or a class if the clone is expanded.

abundance	j_gene	v_gene	CDR3aa
few	TRBJ1-5	TRBV27	CASSLSVTDNQPQHF
many	TRBJ2-1	TRBV9	CASSVFTGGYNEQFF
many	TRBJ1-2	TRBV27	CASSRNDRPGVGYTF
many	TRBJ2-7	TRBV28	CASMGGGGRTYEQYF
.	TRBJ1-6	TRBV7-2	CASSPPLNNSPLHF
many	TRBJ1-5	TRBV2	CASRSNNQPQHF
many	TRBJ2-4	TRBV3-1	CASSQGQLAKNIQYF
many	TRBJ2-2	TRBV3-1	CASSQSPTGELFF
few	TRBJ1-1	TRBV4-1	CASSQDASFERAFF
few	TRBJ1-2	TRBV10-3	CAIRKQSYGYTF
many	TRBJ2-5	TRBV10-2	CASSDLAGGFKETQYF
many	TRBJ1-6	TRBV27	CASQMGVDYNSPLHF
many	TRBJ2-7	TRBV20-1	CSASGGRFSYEQYF
many	TRBJ1-1	TRBV5-6	CASSLGGGRAFF
.	TRBJ2-1	TRBV20-1	CSAKDGGLAGGGSEQFF
.	TRBJ2-5	TRBV20-1	CSARVAGGDRETQYF
.	TRBJ2-7	TRBV7-2	CASSHLPGGDGYEQYF
.	TRBJ2-1	TRBV7-3	CASSLTSGGEQFF
many	TRBJ2-1	TRBV12-3/TRBV12-4	CASRGAGGTYNEQFF
few	TRBJ2-3	TRBV5-1	CASSLQGARTDTQYF
.	TRBJ2-3	TRBV12-3/TRBV12-4	CASSFVAGGPDTQYF
many	TRBJ2-3	TRBV20-1	CSASAGSDTQYF
many	TRBJ1-1	TRBV7-2	CASSLRRNTEAFF
few	TRBJ1-2	TRBV6-5	CASSYLQSYGYTF
many	TRBJ2-1	TRBV20-1	CSARVASGRAPYNEQFF
many	TRBJ1-1	TRBV27	CASSPQGLANTEAFF
many	TRBJ2-7	TRBV7-2	CASSLDRNSYEQYF
.	TRBJ2-2	TRBV6-1	CATGTIGTGSPGELFF
few	TRBJ2-2	TRBV24-1	CATSDLLAGELFF
many	TRBJ2-1	TRBV20-1	CSASRGVDEQFF
.	TRBJ2-2	TRBV14	CASSARAGGGELFF
many	TRBJ2-4	TRBV20-1	CSASGGAKNIQYF
many	TRBJ2-7	TRBV7-2	CASRQLAGTLSYEQYF
many	TRBJ1-6	TRBV7-9	CASSFDRNNSPLHF
many	TRBJ2-2	TRBV7-2	CASSSREVSGGSTGELFF
.	TRBJ2-5	TRBV7-2	CASSLVGTSGTGQYF
many	TRBJ2-1	TRBV11-3	CASSPGNHNEQFF
many	TRBJ2-5	TRBV7-9	CASSLAGQGLWKETQYF
many	TRBJ2-7	TRBV7-2	CASSLDLPGREQYF
once	TRBJ2-5	TRBV7-2	CASLRQYGGETQYF
many	TRBJ1-4	TRBV7-2	CASSFGGEKLFF